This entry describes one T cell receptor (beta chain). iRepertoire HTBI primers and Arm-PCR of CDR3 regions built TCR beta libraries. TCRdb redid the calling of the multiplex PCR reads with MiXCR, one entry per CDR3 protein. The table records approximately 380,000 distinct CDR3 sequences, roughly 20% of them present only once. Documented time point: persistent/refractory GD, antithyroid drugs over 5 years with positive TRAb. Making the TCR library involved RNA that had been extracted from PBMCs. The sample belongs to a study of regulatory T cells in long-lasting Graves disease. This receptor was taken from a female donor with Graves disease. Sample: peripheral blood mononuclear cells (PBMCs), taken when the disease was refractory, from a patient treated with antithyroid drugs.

CDR3 in DNA: TGTGCCAGCAGCACAGGGACGGTCAATCAGCCCCAGCATTTT. It translates to CASSTGTVNQPQHF. This sequence joins TRBV7-9 and TRBJ1-5, with D maybe TRBD1 (6 bases). V lost 5 bases and J lost 3, with 11 bases in between. Germline lookup yields CDR1 SEHNR and CDR2 FQNEAQ (reference sequence). The CDR3 spans 14 residues.